The 25 T cell receptor beta chains below were found in one sample sequenced in a study of T cells in Graves' hyperthyroidism and ophthalmopathy. What was amplified from RNA transcripts were TCR beta CDR3 regions. An initial round of RT-PCR targeting the TCR CDR3 relied on the HTBI primer set. TCRdb used MiXCR to reprocess the multiplex PCR reads, holding one entry per CDR3 protein. The sample holds roughly 530,000 distinct CDR3 sequences; roughly 17% are singletons and the top ten take 17%. Sequencing was performed on blood. The receptors originated from a woman between 18 and 30 years old with Graves' ophthalmopathy.

This clonotype was observed a few times. The chain has TRBV18 and TRBJ1-3; no reliable D call. The CDR3 runs to 14 residues. Germline V gives CDR1 KGHSH, CDR2 LQKENI. V dropped 3 bases and J dropped 3 bases, with 9 bases sitting between them. The CDR3 is CASSPGKDGNTIYF. In nucleotides, the CDR3 is TGTGCCAGCTCACCCGGGAAGGATGGAAACACCATATATTTT.

In its sample, this clonotype was seen a few times. The gene calls are TRBV5-1 and TRBJ1-1, with TRBD1 identical over 7 bases. This CDR3 is 16 amino acids long. Germline V gives CDR1 SGHRS, CDR2 YFSETQ. Trimming cost V 2 bases and J 0 bases; bases outside gene matches: 7. The CDR3 DNA is TGCGCCAGCAGCTTTCAGGGGACAGAATTGAACACTGAAGCTTTCTTT. Translation gives CASSFQGTELNTEAFF.

This clonotype was detected only a few times. The chain combines TRBV28 with TRBJ2-7, with 8 bases that match TRBD1. J was trimmed by 1 base and V by 3 bases; bases with no gene match: 11. Per germline, CDR1 MDHEN and CDR2 SYDVKM. There are 17 residues in the CDR3. CDR3 DNA sequence: TGTGCCAGCAGTTTGATTGGGTGGACAGGGAAATCCTACGAGCAGTACTTC. This gives the protein CASSLIGWTGKSYEQYF.

In its sample, this clonotype was seen many times. J is TRBJ1-2 and V is TRBV9; no definite D call. The germline V gene has CDR1 SGDLS and CDR2 YYNGEE. This CDR3 spans 14 amino acids. Trimming left V 0 bases short and J 3 bases short, with 9 bases between. The CDR3 loop reads CASSVAGTDYGYTF. As DNA, the CDR3 is TGTGCCAGCAGCGTAGCTGGTACAGACTATGGCTACACCTTC.

This clonotype was found many times. The V gene is TRBV7-9, the J gene TRBJ1-2; the D gene is possibly TRBD1 (6 bases). From germline, CDR1 is SEHNR and CDR2 FQNEAQ (reference sequence). V was shortened by 5 bases and J by 1 base, with 11 bases between the two germline ends. CDR3 size: 14 residues. The CDR3: CASSGGGGNYGYTF. DNA of the CDR3: TGTGCCAGCAGCGGAGGGGGGGGTAACTATGGCTACACCTTC.

This clonotype was observed at least ten times. The V gene is TRBV27, the J gene TRBJ1-6; D is unclear. The germline V gene has CDR1 MNHEY and CDR2 SMNVEV (reference sequence). The V gene lost 6 bases and the J gene lost 0 bases, with 9 bases spanning the gap. The CDR3 runs 15 residues. The CDR3 protein is CASRSGGSYNSPLHF. CDR3 sequence (DNA): TGTGCCAGCAGATCGGGAGGCTCCTATAATTCACCCCTCCACTTT.

This clonotype was counted between two and nine times. The chain has TRBV7-9 and TRBJ1-4; perhaps TRBD1 as D (5 bases). CDR1 is SEHNR and CDR2 is FQNEAQ in the germline V gene (reference sequence). This CDR3 region has 17 residues. V lost 1 base and J 3 bases, leaving 15 bases between the germline ends. The CDR3: CASSLEVGGRANEKLFF. The CDR3 DNA is TGTGCCAGCAGCTTAGAGGTTGGGGGGAGAGCTAATGAAAAACTGTTTTTT. The entire variable domain, with the rest obtained from reference TRBV7-9 and TRBJ1-4, is as follows: DTGVSQNPRHKITKRGQNVTFRCDPISEHNRLYWYRQTLGQGPEFLTYFQNEAQLEKSRLLSDRFSAERPKGSFSTLEIQRTEQGDSAMYLCASSLEVGGRANEKLFFGSGTQLSVL.

The chain links TRBV28 to TRBJ1-5; TRBD1 matches at 12 bases. The trim removed 2 bases at V and 4 bases at J, leaving 9 bases unmatched. Germline-derived CDR1 and CDR2 are MDHEN and SYDVKM. This CDR3 comprises 18 residues. The CDR3 DNA sequence: TGTGCCAGCAGTTTACCCGGGACAGGGGGCGTCTTGAATCAGCCCCAGCATTTT. Protein sequence: CASSLPGTGGVLNQPQHF.

This rearrangement joins TRBV6-1 to TRBJ2-3; 15 bases agree with TRBD2. The ends lost 7 bases at V and 6 bases at J; junction bases unmatched: 5. From germline, CDR1 is MNHNS and CDR2 SASEGT. CDR3 length: 15 residues. In DNA form, the CDR3 reads TGTGCCAGCACGGGACTAGCGGGGGGACCTGATACGCAGTATTTT. Translating it yields CASTGLAGGPDTQYF.

The chain combines TRBV28 with TRBJ2-1; 9 bases align to TRBD2. Trimming took 2 bases from V and 6 from J; bases not matched to a gene: 8. Germline V CDR1 and CDR2: MDHEN, SYDVKM. CDR3 size: 16 residues. CDR3 in DNA: TGTGCCAGCAGTTTAAAGGGGGCGGGAGGGTCCAATGAGCAGTTCTTC. It encodes CASSLKGAGGSNEQFF.

This clonotype occurred a few times. The V and J genes are TRBV12-3 or TRBV12-4 and TRBJ1-4, with a possible D match to TRBD1 (5 bases). The V and J ends lost 7 bases and 13 bases respectively, with 25 bases between them. The CDR3 is 15 residues long. The CDR3: CASTETGDPLGGLFF. The CDR3 DNA is TGTGCCAGCACCGAGACGGGGGATCCGTTGGGAGGACTGTTTTTT.

This clonotype was detected a few times. The chain couples TRBV10-2 to TRBJ2-7; 10 bases agree with TRBD2. V shed 7 bases, J shed 5 bases, and the junction held 8 bases outside the gene matches. In germline, CDR1 is WSHSY, CDR2 SAAADI. CDR3 length: 14 amino acids. CDR3 region: CASKAGGYADEQYF. The CDR3 DNA sequence: TGCGCCAGCAAAGCGGGAGGGTACGCCGACGAGCAGTACTTC.

In its sample, this clonotype was seen many times. This chain connects TRBV6-5 to TRBJ2-1, with 9 bases fitting TRBD2. Unmatched junction bases numbered 3, after V lost 0 bases and J lost 9 bases. This CDR3 comprises 14 residues. Germline V gives CDR1 MNHEY, CDR2 SVGAGI. In DNA form, the CDR3 reads TGTGCCAGCAGTTACTCTAGCGGGAGTACTGAGCAGTTCTTC. The encoded protein is CASSYSSGSTEQFF.

This clonotype has only a few counts. This sequence may be a read error, since a much larger clone differs from it by one base. The J gene is TRBJ2-3, the V gene TRBV20-1; unclear D gene. The CDR3 is 8 residues long. Germline values: CDR1 DFQATT, CDR2 SNEGSKA (reference sequence). V lost 8 bases and J lost 11, with 8 bases in between. The CDR3 DNA is TGCAGTACCTCTAGGCAGTATTTT. Translated: CSTSRQYF.

The V call is TRBV4-3, the J call TRBJ2-3; D is possibly TRBD2 (7 bases). V was cut by 0 bases and J by 0 bases, with 10 bases left in between. Germline CDR1 is LGHNA and CDR2 is YSLEER. The CDR3 contains 16 residues. The CDR3 nucleotides read TGCGCCAGCAGCCAAGAAGGGGGGGCCAGCACAGATACGCAGTATTTT. Protein sequence: CASSQEGGASTDTQYF.

This clonotype was recorded many times. The chain has TRBV2 and TRBJ2-5; D is uncertain. V lost 5 bases and J lost 5, with 18 bases in between. The CDR3 runs 15 residues. In germline, CDR1 is SNHLY, CDR2 FYNNEI. The CDR3 sequence: CASSWESGQSETQYF. CDR3 DNA: TGTGCCAGCAGTTGGGAATCCGGCCAAAGTGAGACCCAGTACTTC.

This clonotype was counted at least ten times. This clone may be a read error of a much larger clone one base away. V is TRBV27 and J is TRBJ1-5, with D unresolved. The V end was cut by 0 bases, the J end by 5 bases, with 5 bases between. The length of the CDR3 is 13 residues. Germline-derived CDR1 and CDR2 are MNHEY and SMNVEV (reference sequence). CDR3 in amino acids: CASSLSGYQPQHF. The DNA of the CDR3 is TGTGCCAGCAGTTTATCGGGGTATCAGCCCCAGCATTTT.

The sample holds a few counts of this clonotype. This may come from a read error, since a much larger clone is one base off. The chain joins TRBV20-1 to TRBJ2-7, with D perhaps matching TRBD1 or TRBD2 (5 bases each). This CDR3 contains 13 residues. Germline CDR1 is DFQATT and CDR2 is SNEGSKA (reference sequence). Here the CDR3 reads CGASEGRTYEQYF. In DNA form, the CDR3 reads TGCGGTGCTAGTGAGGGACGGACCTACGAGCAGTACTTC.

This chain links TRBV7-3 with TRBJ2-2, with a tentative D call TRBD2 (5 bases). Trimming left V 5 bases short and J 7 bases short, with 11 bases between. This CDR3 contains 13 residues. Germline CDR1 is SGHTA and CDR2 is FQGTGA. In DNA form, the CDR3 reads TGTGCCAGCAGCCAAGTAGAGGGCGGGGAGCTGTTTTTT. It is translated as CASSQVEGGELFF.

This clonotype has only a few counts. The chain uses TRBV20-1 and TRBJ1-6; 7 positions match TRBD1. CDR1 and CDR2 (germline): DFQATT, SNEGSKA (reference sequence). This CDR3 spans 16 amino acids. The junction had 13 bases not matched to a gene; V was cut back by 7 bases and J by 4 bases. This CDR3 is CSVIAPKQGYNSPLHF. The CDR3 nucleotides read TGCAGTGTTATAGCCCCGAAACAGGGGTATAATTCACCCCTCCACTTT.

This clonotype appeared many times. The V and J genes are TRBV7-3 and TRBJ2-3; 7 bases fit TRBD1. This CDR3 has 15 residues. Germline CDR1 reads SGHTA; CDR2 reads FQGTGA. V lost 6 bases to trimming and J lost 1 base; unmatched junction nucleotides: 7. Here the CDR3 reads CASSQQGIGTDTQYF. In nucleotides, the CDR3 is TGTGCCAGCAGTCAACAGGGGATCGGCACAGATACGCAGTATTTT.

Only a few counts were recorded for this clonotype. This chain connects TRBV6-1 to TRBJ1-5; D is ambiguous. Trimming cost V 3 bases and J 5 bases, with 8 bases left between them. The germline gives CDR1 MNHNS, CDR2 SASEGT. The CDR3 is 13 residues long. The CDR3 protein is CASSDGEYQPQHF. The DNA of the CDR3 is TGTGCCAGCAGTGACGGGGAATATCAGCCCCAGCATTTT.

The V gene is TRBV18, the J gene TRBJ1-3; no clear D gene. The CDR3 consists of 15 residues. Trimming stripped 2 bases from V and 4 bases from J, with 12 bases between. Germline CDR1 KGHSH, CDR2 LQKENI. CDR3 loop: CASSPEAVRGNTIYF. DNA of the CDR3: TGTGCCAGCTCACCAGAGGCAGTAAGGGGAAACACCATATATTTT.

This clonotype was seen a handful of times. Here the CDR3 DNA reads TGTGCCAGCAGCCAAAGTTCTTCAGGGCCCCAGCATTTT. Translated, it gives CASSQSSSGPQHF. V and J are TRBV7-9 and TRBJ1-5, with D uncertain. Germline V gene sequence: CDR1 SEHNR, CDR2 FQNEAQ (reference sequence). The CDR3 has 13 residues. Trimming pared 5 bases from V and 9 bases from J, leaving 14 bases between.

This clonotype was found a few times. The chain employs TRBV5-1 and TRBJ2-1, with D tentatively TRBD2 (6 bases). Per germline, CDR1 SGHRS and CDR2 YFSETQ. V dropped 0 bases and J dropped 7 bases, with 14 bases sitting between them. CDR3 length equals 15 residues. CDR3 nucleotides: TGCGCCAGCAGCTTGGGTAGGAGGGGTTTGAATGAGCAGTTCTTC. Its protein is CASSLGRRGLNEQFF.